This T cell receptor (beta chain) was identified during a study of T cell clonotyping in hematopoietic cell transplantation. Broader study findings: Few recipient clonotypes overlapped donors; over 95% were de novo at given depth. Without cell sorting, CD4 versus CD8 contributions remain unresolved. Recipient TCR diversity dropped after transplant; expanded clonotypes rose from day 30 to 180.

Only in-frame clones appear in the TCRdb table, and some are missing; sequencing was by immunoSEQ multiplex PCR. The top ten hold 1.5% to 2% of the sample, which has nearly 70,000 clones, just under 95% seen once. With regard to this clone: Antigen unknown.

The clonotype originates from a man in his fifties or sixties in good health. Some clones in this sample may be carry-over from other donors' samples. The source material was peripheral blood mononuclear cells.

The DNA of the CDR3 is TGCAGCGCCGCAGGGGTGGCCGACACCGGGGAGCTGTTTTTT. Encoded protein: CSAAGVADTGELFF. This chain uses TRBV29-1 with TRBJ2-2, with D possibly TRBD1 on 6 matching bases. The germline CDR1 and CDR2 sequences are SQVTM and ANQGSEA. This CDR3 comprises 14 residues. Trimming pared 7 bases from V and 3 bases from J, leaving 15 bases between.